One and the same sample provided the 19 T cell receptor beta chains below, sequenced in a study of response to subunit inactivated influenza vaccine. TCRdb reprocessed the RT-PCR reads with MiXCR, giving one entry per CDR3 protein. This table holds around 790,000 distinct CDR3 sequences, less than 25% found once. The sequenced sample was PBMCs from blood, obtained 5 days after vaccination. These TCRs come from a man aged 50 to 60 who received an inactivated influenza vaccine.

As to this clonotype: Possible read error: a much larger clone is one base away. The chain joins TRBV24-1 to TRBJ2-1; D not resolved. Germline V gene data show CDR1 as KGHDR and CDR2 as SFDVKD. The CDR3 consists of 11 residues. The CDR3 sequence is CATRDLDEQFF. The CDR3 region has the DNA TGTGCCACCAGAGATTTAGATGAGCAGTTCTTC.

This clonotype has only a few counts. The chain uses TRBV5-1 and TRBJ2-1; 12 nucleotides match TRBD2. Per the germline V gene, CDR1 is SGHRS and CDR2 is YFSETQ. CDR3 length equals 15 residues. V lost 4 bases to trimming and J lost 8 bases; unmatched junction nucleotides: 7. CDR3 residues: CASSTGTSGLYEQFF. The CDR3 DNA is TGCGCCAGCAGCACCGGGACTAGCGGGCTCTATGAGCAGTTCTTC.

CDR3 region: CASSNQGGAGNEQYF. CDR3 bases: TGTGCCAGCAGCAACCAGGGGGGGGCGGGAAACGAGCAGTACTTC. This chain connects TRBV7-9 to TRBJ2-7; D may correspond to TRBD1 or TRBD2 (7 bases each). This CDR3 has 15 residues. The germline V gene encodes CDR1 SEHNR and CDR2 FQNEAQ (reference sequence). The V and J ends lost 5 bases and 5 bases respectively, with 19 bases between them.

The chain uses TRBV6-4 and TRBJ2-1; 7 bases align to TRBD2. V shed 2 bases, J shed 0 bases, and the junction held 10 bases outside the gene matches. CDR3 length: 18 amino acids. Looked up from germline, CDR1 is MRHNA and CDR2 is SNTAGT. The CDR3 reads CASSDLPRRGSSYNEQFF. In DNA, the CDR3 is TGTGCCAGCAGTGACCTCCCCCGGCGGGGGAGCTCCTACAATGAGCAGTTCTTC.

V gene TRBV4-3 combines with J gene TRBJ2-3, with unresolved D. Trimming cost V 5 bases and J 3 bases, with 12 bases left between them. This CDR3 has 14 amino acids. The germline CDR1 and CDR2 sequences are LGHNA and YSLEER. In DNA, the CDR3 is TGCGCCAGCAGCAGACAACGTGGGACAGATACGCAGTATTTT. This codes for CASSRQRGTDTQYF.

The V gene is TRBV9, the J gene TRBJ1-4, with D possibly matching TRBD1 (6 bases). The V gene's germline CDR1 is SGDLS and CDR2 YYNGEE. The V and J ends lost 3 bases and 2 bases respectively, with 14 bases between them. The CDR3 covers 16 residues. The CDR3 DNA reads as TGTGCCAGCAGCGCTGGGACTGGACAGACTAATGAAAAACTGTTTTTT. Protein product: CASSAGTGQTNEKLFF.

The rearrangement joins TRBV12-3 or TRBV12-4 to TRBJ2-7; no clear D. The CDR3 spans 12 residues. The V end was cut by 7 bases, the J end by 5 bases, with 12 bases between. The CDR3 region is CASKLGVNEQYF. Written as DNA, the CDR3 is TGTGCCAGCAAATTAGGAGTAAACGAGCAGTACTTC.

This chain uses TRBV7-8 with TRBJ2-3; 11 nucleotides agree with TRBD1. Trimming took 0 bases from V and 6 from J; bases not matched to a gene: 8. CDR1 and CDR2 (germline): SGHVS, FQNEAQ. The CDR3 has 17 residues. The CDR3 nucleotides read TGTGCCAGCAGCTTAGCTTCCGGGACAGGGGGGCGGGATACGCAGTATTTT. Its protein product is CASSLASGTGGRDTQYF.

This clonotype was seen ten or more times. The chain couples TRBV30 to TRBJ2-2, with D hard to call. V was pared by 2 bases and J by 3 bases, with 13 bases between. The CDR3 contains 15 residues. The germline V gene has CDR1 GTSNPN and CDR2 SVGIG (reference sequence). The CDR3, as DNA: TGTGCCTGGAGTACCGAGGACGGATACACCGGGGAGCTGTTTTTT. This gives the protein CAWSTEDGYTGELFF.

The chain has TRBV4-3 and TRBJ2-7; D uncertain. The CDR3 extends over 14 amino acids. The germline gives CDR1 LGHNA, CDR2 YSLEER. V lost 1 base and J lost 1, with 8 bases in between. The CDR3 DNA is TGCGCCAGCAGCCAAGGGGTGGGTTCCTACGAGCAGTACTTC. This translates into CASSQGVGSYEQYF.

This clonotype was detected a few times. V gene TRBV7-9 combines with J gene TRBJ2-3; the match to TRBD2 covers 10 bases. Germline V gene sequence: CDR1 SEHNR, CDR2 FQNEAQ (reference sequence). This CDR3 has 14 amino acids. Trimming took 6 bases from V and 11 from J; bases not matched to a gene: 11. The CDR3: CASSQPGLATEQYF. The CDR3 DNA reads as TGTGCCAGCAGTCAACCGGGACTAGCGACAGAGCAGTATTTT.

This clonotype has at least ten counts. The chain carries TRBV7-2 and TRBJ1-4, with no clear D. The germline gives CDR1 SGHTA, CDR2 FQGNSA. This CDR3 is built from 16 residues. V lost 1 base and J 7 bases, leaving 16 bases between the germline ends. CDR3 protein: CASSLESSRRSEKLFF. The CDR3 nucleotides are TGTGCCAGCAGCTTAGAGAGTAGTCGTAGAAGTGAAAAACTGTTTTTT.

This clonotype was found a few times. This sequence joins TRBV20-1 and TRBJ2-3; D is ambiguous. The CDR3 is made up of 11 amino acids. Trimming took 5 bases from V and 7 from J, leaving 10 bases between them. Germline-derived CDR1 and CDR2 are DFQATT and SNEGSKA (reference sequence). CDR3 sequence (DNA): TGCAGTGCTGTTTCCGCGAATACGCAGTATTTT. This sequence encodes CSAVSANTQYF.

This clonotype has a handful of counts. This chain links TRBV12-3 or TRBV12-4 with TRBJ2-7; 11 bases line up with TRBD2. CDR3 length equals 13 residues. Losses at the gene ends were 5 bases for V and 6 bases for J; bases not matched to a gene: 3. The chain's CDR3 is CASSQLAGVEQYF. The CDR3 DNA sequence: TGTGCCAGCAGTCAACTAGCGGGGGTCGAGCAGTACTTC.

This clonotype was detected ten times or more. The chain joins TRBV7-2 to TRBJ2-3; 9 nucleotides agree with TRBD2. This CDR3 region has 15 residues. Trimming took 5 bases from V and 5 from J; bases not matched to a gene: 8. Germline V gene sequence: CDR1 SGHTA, CDR2 FQGNSA. CDR3 loop: CASSRSSGIIDTQYF. DNA of the CDR3: TGTGCCAGCAGCAGATCTAGCGGGATAATAGATACGCAGTATTTT. The full variable domain, completed using reference TRBV7-2 and TRBJ2-3, is GAGVSQSPSNKVTEKGKDVELRCDPISGHTALYWYRQSLGQGLEFLIYFQGNSAPDKSGLPSDRFSAERTGGSVSTLTIQRTQQEDSAVYLCASSRSSGIIDTQYFGPGTRLTVL.

In its sample, this clonotype was seen a few times. V gene TRBV27 combines with J gene TRBJ2-1; no clear D gene. The germline V gene encodes CDR1 MNHEY and CDR2 SMNVEV (reference sequence). This CDR3 is 16 amino acids long. V was cut by 5 bases and J by 0 bases, with 14 bases left in between. The CDR3 DNA sequence: TGTGCCAGCAGTAAAATACGCGCGGCCTCCTACAATGAGCAGTTCTTC. This sequence encodes CASSKIRAASYNEQFF.

The chain links TRBV7-2 to TRBJ2-5; 9 bases agree with TRBD1. The germline CDR1 and CDR2 sequences are SGHTA and FQGNSA. CDR3 length equals 16 residues. The trim removed 1 base at V and 3 bases at J, leaving 6 bases unmatched. CDR3 nucleotides: TGTGCCAGCAGCTTAGGCTTACAGGGGGCTAAAGAGACCCAGTACTTC. Translation: CASSLGLQGAKETQYF.

This clonotype showed up just a few times. The rearrangement uses TRBV12-3 or TRBV12-4 and TRBJ2-1, with TRBD2 matching over 13 bases. The CDR3 has 17 amino acids. V lost 6 bases to trimming and J lost 3 bases; unmatched junction nucleotides: 8. The CDR3, as DNA: TGTGCCAGCAGCCACGGACTAGCGGGAGACTTCTACAATGAGCAGTTCTTC. Translating it yields CASSHGLAGDFYNEQFF.

This clonotype came up a few times. This chain links TRBV5-1 with TRBJ2-3, with 7 positions matching TRBD2. CDR1 is SGHRS, CDR2 YFSETQ, per germline. The trim removed 4 bases at V and 0 bases at J, leaving 5 bases unmatched. CDR3 length: 15 residues. The CDR3 region has the DNA TGCGCCAGCAGCGTAAGCGGGGCTAGCACAGATACGCAGTATTTT. It yields the protein CASSVSGASTDTQYF.